The 18 T cell receptor beta chains given below trace back to one sample, sequenced in a study of CD8+CD57+ T cells in acquired aplastic anemia. The patients chosen for sequencing had shown expansion of CD8+CD57+ cells (detected by flow cytometry). Genomic DNA acted as the template from which TCR beta VDJ combination and CDR3 sequence profiling were carried out. MiXCR, applied by TCRdb to the reads, yields one record per CDR3 protein. The table lists roughly 250,000 distinct CDR3 sequences, 82% of them singletons. The specimen was sorted CD4+, CD8+, or CD8+CD57+ T cells (not recorded which) from PBMCs. These TCRs come from a human donor with aplastic anemia.

The genes are TRBV2 and TRBJ1-2; TRBD1 matches 10 bases. Trimming took 8 bases from V and 3 from J; bases not matched to a gene: 12. CDR3 length equals 16 residues. CDR1 SNHLY and CDR2 FYNNEI come from the germline V gene. CDR3 sequence (DNA): TGTGCCAGCGGGTCACGGGACAGGGGCTCGGACTATGGCTACACCTTC. Its protein is CASGSRDRGSDYGYTF. Supplemented by reference TRBV2 and TRBJ1-2, the full variable domain reads EPEVTQTPSHQVTQMGQEVILRCVPISNHLYFYWYRQILGQKVEFLVSFYNNEISEKSEIFDDQFSVERPDGSNFTLKIRSTKLEDSAMYFCASGSRDRGSDYGYTFGSGTRLTVV.

This chain connects TRBV7-3 to TRBJ1-1, with D unresolved. CDR1 and CDR2 (germline): SGHTA, FQGTGA. The CDR3 is 15 amino acids. Between the trimmed V and J ends, which lost 2 bases and 14 bases, there was a span of 24 bases. The CDR3 reads CASSLSGGGQDAQFF. The CDR3 region has the DNA TGTGCCAGCAGCTTATCAGGCGGAGGGCAAGATGCGCAGTTCTTT.

As concerns this clonotype: The junction departs from germline at one end; a sequencing error may be responsible. V usage is TRBV5-1 and J usage is TRBJ2-3; 9 bases agree with TRBD1. Per germline, CDR1 SGHRS and CDR2 YFSETQ. CDR3 length equals 14 residues. The CDR3 is CASSSRTGANTQYF. Written as DNA, the CDR3 is TGTGCCAGCAGCTCACGGACAGGGGCCAATACGCAGTATTTT.

J is TRBJ1-2 and V is TRBV15; D remains unclear. The CDR3 has 14 residues. The germline CDR1 and CDR2 sequences are LNHNV and YYDKDF (reference sequence). Trimming stripped 0 bases from V and 6 bases from J, with 11 bases between. The CDR3 sequence: CATSRDGGNDGYTF. CDR3 coding DNA: TGTGCCACCAGCAGAGATGGAGGTAATGATGGCTACACCTTC.

This sequence joins TRBV5-1 and TRBJ2-5, with unresolved D. The CDR3 is 12 residues long. CDR1 is SGHRS, CDR2 YFSETQ, per germline. The germline V and J ends were trimmed by 2 bases and 4 bases, with 6 bases remaining between them. CDR3 region: CASSFERETQYF. The CDR3 DNA reads TGCGCCAGCAGCTTTGAGAGAGAGACCCAGTACTTC. Complete variable domain (other parts from reference TRBV5-1 and TRBJ2-5): KAGVTQTPRYLIKTRGQQVTLSCSPISGHRSVSWYQQTPGQGLQFLFEYFSETQRNKGNFPGRFSGRQFSNSRSEMNVSTLELGDSALYLCASSFERETQYFGPGTRLLVL.

This clonotype appeared a few times. No DNA is shown, since the ends of the CDR3 on it are uncertain; the CDR3 is the one TCRdb lists. This chain links TRBV7-9 with TRBJ1-2. CDR1 is SEHNR and CDR2 is FQNEAQ in the germline V gene (reference sequence). The CDR3 region is 16 residues in length, termini included. The CDR3 sequence: CASSSSDTQYFGPYTF.

Points on this clonotype: This could be a read error, since a much larger clone is one nucleotide away. The rearrangement joins TRBV7-3 to TRBJ2-6; D possibly corresponds to TRBD2 (6 bases). Trimming took 3 bases from V and 13 from J, leaving 25 bases between them. This CDR3 region has 17 residues. Looked up from germline, CDR1 is SGHTA and CDR2 is FQGTGA. The CDR3 loop is CASSFQRSGWSDEVLTF. The CDR3 bases are TGTGCCAGCAGCTTTCAAAGAAGCGGGTGGAGCGATGAGGTCCTGACTTTC.

A word on this clonotype: The germline gene is not matched at one end of the junction; a read error may be the cause. The chain links TRBV15 to TRBJ2-5; D gene uncertain. Germline values: CDR1 LNHNV, CDR2 YYDKDF (reference sequence). This CDR3 spans 14 amino acids. CDR3 residues: CASSRGCEKETQHF. CDR3 sequence (DNA): TGTGCCAGCAGTAGAGGCTGCGAGAAAGAGACCCAGCACTTC.

J is TRBJ2-7 and V is TRBV5-4; D remains ambiguous. Deletions cut 2 bases from V and 2 bases from J, with 11 bases between. Germline CDR1 SGHNT, CDR2 YYREEE (reference sequence). The CDR3 has 14 residues. The CDR3, as DNA: TGTGCCAGCAGCTTTACCGGCGCGCCCTACGAGCAGTACTTC. It encodes CASSFTGAPYEQYF.

This chain links TRBV19 with TRBJ2-3; tentatively, D is TRBD1 or TRBD2 (7 bases each). TRBJ2-7 explains the end of the DNA better; the J call may be wrong. Germline V gene sequence: CDR1 LNHDA, CDR2 SQIVND (reference sequence). This CDR3 has 14 residues. The CDR3, as DNA: TGTGCCAGTAGCTTGGGGAGGGGGCTAGGTGAGCAGTACTTC. Encoded protein: CASSLGRGLGEQYF.

As for this clonotype: An end of the junction differs from the germline gene, which may be a read error. CDR3 sequence (DNA): TGTGCCAGCGGGGAAGGCGGCACACATGCGCAGCATTTTTTC. The encoded protein is CASGEGGTHAQHFF. The rearrangement links TRBV7-3 to TRBJ2-5; D remains ambiguous. Germline V gene data show CDR1 as SGHTA and CDR2 as FQGTGA. The CDR3 extends over 14 amino acids.

The CDR3: CASSSRVRGRDGELFF. The CDR3 DNA follows: TGTGCCAGCAGCTCCCGGGTGAGGGGACGAGACGGGGAGCTGTTTTTT. This chain links TRBV11-1 with TRBJ2-2; TRBD1 or TRBD2 may be the D gene (5 bases each). The V gene's germline CDR1 is SGHAT and CDR2 FQDESV (reference sequence). This CDR3 has 16 residues. The ends were cut back, 4 bases at V and 7 bases at J, with 19 bases in the middle.

Details on this clonotype: This CDR3 fails to terminate in the conserved phenylalanine or tryptophan, so it likely reflects a read error. V usage is TRBV7-9 and J usage is TRBJ2-5; a possible D gene is TRBD1 (6 bases). Near its end, the DNA agrees better with TRBJ2-1, so the J call may be wrong. Germline lookup yields CDR1 SEHNR and CDR2 FQNEAQ (reference sequence). This CDR3 is 13 amino acids long. The CDR3 loop is CARQLAGETPQFV. The CDR3 DNA is TGTGCCAGACAGTTGGCAGGGGAGACCCCCCAGTTCGTG.

In the case of this clonotype: One junction end disagrees with the germline gene, perhaps due to a read error. The J gene is TRBJ2-3, the V gene TRBV7-9; either TRBD1 or TRBD2 may supply D (5 bases each). Germline CDR1 is SEHNR and CDR2 is FQNEAQ (reference sequence). The CDR3 has 14 residues. The CDR3 region is CASSLAGSSGANDF. The CDR3 nucleotides read TGTGCCAGCAGCTTAGCGGGTAGCTCCGGGGCCAACGATTTT.

J is TRBJ2-7 and V is TRBV9; TRBD2 matches 7 bases. The CDR3 extends over 15 amino acids. Losses at the gene ends were 2 bases for V and 3 bases for J; bases not matched to a gene: 8. CDR1 is SGDLS, CDR2 YYNGEE, per germline. The CDR3 nucleotides are TGTGCCAGCAGCGTGGGGAGCGGGGCCCTCTACGAGCAGTACGTC. Its translation: CASSVGSGALYEQYV.

A single count supports this clonotype. The chain employs TRBV7-3 and TRBJ1-1; D gene uncertain. Germline-derived CDR1 and CDR2 are SGHTA and FQGTGA. The CDR3 runs to 15 residues. Between the trimmed V and J ends, which lost 2 bases and 13 bases, there was a span of 23 bases. The CDR3 reads CASSLDHAANANHFF. CDR3 nucleotides: TGTGCCAGCAGCTTAGATCACGCGGCAAACGCTAACCATTTCTTT. The entire variable domain, with the rest obtained from reference TRBV7-3 and TRBJ1-1, is as follows: GAGVSQTPSNKVTEKGKYVELRCDPISGHTALYWYRQSLGQGPEFLIYFQGTGAADDSGLPNDRFFAVRPEGSVSTLKIQRTERGDSAVYLCASSLDHAANANHFFGQGTRLTVV.

J is TRBJ2-7 and V is TRBV5-8, with no clear D. CDR1 is SGHTS and CDR2 is YDEGEE in the germline V gene. The V end lost 4 bases, the J end lost 2 bases, and 13 bases lay between the germline ends. The CDR3 covers 14 residues. The CDR3 spells CASSPLGLAYEQYF. The CDR3 DNA reads as TGTGCCAGCAGCCCCCTAGGGCTAGCCTACGAGCAGTACTTC.

This chain connects TRBV9 to TRBJ2-7; TRBD2 agrees at 10 bases. The CDR3 has 15 residues. The germline V gene encodes CDR1 SGDLS and CDR2 YYNGEE. J was trimmed by 7 bases and V by 0 bases; bases with no gene match: 7. In DNA form, the CDR3 reads TGTGCCAGCAGCGTAGGTACTAGCGGGGTCTGTGAGCAGTACTTC. Residues: CASSVGTSGVCEQYF.